This T cell receptor (beta chain) was profiled in a study of regulatory T cells in long-lasting Graves disease. Time point defined: persistent/refractory GD, antithyroid drugs over 5 years with positive TRAb. PBMC RNA was the source of the TCR library. Nine milliliters of peripheral blood were taken and placed in EDTA tubes. Investigators prepared the TCR beta libraries by applying iRepertoire HTBI primers and Arm-PCR of CDR3 regions. TCRdb processed the multiplex PCR reads anew with MiXCR; each CDR3 protein has one entry. The sample holds 350,000 to 450,000 distinct CDR3 sequences, less than 25% seen once. CDR3 size: 19 residues. The germline gives CDR1 MGHRA, CDR2 YSYEKL. Trimming removed 1 base from V and 1 base from J; junction bases left unmatched: 7. General study results and limits: Persistent Graves' patients showed reduced TCR diversity versus newly diagnosed patients. A reduction in accuracy may have resulted from the small sample size.

The sample holds a few counts of this clonotype. Its matching antigen is unknown. Sample: peripheral blood mononuclear cells (PBMCs), taken when the disease was refractory, from a patient treated with antithyroid drugs. This clonotype originated in a female donor with Graves disease. The chain is built from TRBV4-1 and TRBJ2-5; TRBD2 matches 15 bases. The CDR3 nucleotides are TGCGCCAGCAGCCAAGTGTGGACTAGCGGGAGGGCCCTCCAAGAGACCCAGTACTTC. Translation gives CASSQVWTSGRALQETQYF.